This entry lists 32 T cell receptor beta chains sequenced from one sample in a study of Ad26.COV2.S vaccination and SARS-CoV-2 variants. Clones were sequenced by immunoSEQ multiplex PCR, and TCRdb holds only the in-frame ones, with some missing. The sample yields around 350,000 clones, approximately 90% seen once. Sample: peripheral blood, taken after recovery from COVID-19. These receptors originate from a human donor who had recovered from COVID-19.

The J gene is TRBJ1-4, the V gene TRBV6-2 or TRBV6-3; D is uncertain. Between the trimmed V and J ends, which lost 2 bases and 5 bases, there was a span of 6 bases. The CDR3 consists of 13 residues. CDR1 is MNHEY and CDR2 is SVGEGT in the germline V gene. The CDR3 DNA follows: TGTGCCAGCAGTTACAGGGTCAATGAAAAACTGTTTTTT. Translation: CASSYRVNEKLFF.

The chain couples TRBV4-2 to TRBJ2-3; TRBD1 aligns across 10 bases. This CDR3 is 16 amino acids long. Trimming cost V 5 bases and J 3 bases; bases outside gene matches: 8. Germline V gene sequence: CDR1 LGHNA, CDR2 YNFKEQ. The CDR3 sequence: CASSTRRTGGTDTQYF. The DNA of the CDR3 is TGTGCCAGCAGCACCCGCAGGACAGGGGGAACAGATACGCAGTATTTT.

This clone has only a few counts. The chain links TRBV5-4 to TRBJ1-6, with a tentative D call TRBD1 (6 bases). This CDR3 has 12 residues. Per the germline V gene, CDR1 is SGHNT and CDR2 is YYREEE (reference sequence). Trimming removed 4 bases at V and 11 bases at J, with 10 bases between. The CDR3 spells CASSPQGPPLHF. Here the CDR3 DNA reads TGTGCCAGCAGCCCACAGGGCCCACCCCTCCACTTT.

CDR3 amino acids: CASSLALAGYNEQFF. Here the CDR3 DNA reads TGTGCCAGCAGCTTGGCACTAGCGGGATACAATGAGCAGTTCTTC. This chain uses TRBV5-6 with TRBJ2-1; TRBD2 matches at 10 bases. Germline V gene sequence: CDR1 SGHDT, CDR2 YYEEEE. V was pared by 0 bases and J by 4 bases, with 1 base of the junction left unmatched. This CDR3 has 15 amino acids.

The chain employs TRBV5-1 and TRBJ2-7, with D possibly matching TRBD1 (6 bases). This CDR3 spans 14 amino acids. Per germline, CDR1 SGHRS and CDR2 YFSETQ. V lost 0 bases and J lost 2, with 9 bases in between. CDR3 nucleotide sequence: TGCGCCAGCAGCTTGGTCTCAGGGGCCTACGAGCAGTACTTC. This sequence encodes CASSLVSGAYEQYF. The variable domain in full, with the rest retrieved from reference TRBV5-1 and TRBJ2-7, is KAGVTQTPRYLIKTRGQQVTLSCSPISGHRSVSWYQQTPGQGLQFLFEYFSETQRNKGNFPGRFSGRQFSNSRSEMNVSTLELGDSALYLCASSLVSGAYEQYFGPGTRLTVT.

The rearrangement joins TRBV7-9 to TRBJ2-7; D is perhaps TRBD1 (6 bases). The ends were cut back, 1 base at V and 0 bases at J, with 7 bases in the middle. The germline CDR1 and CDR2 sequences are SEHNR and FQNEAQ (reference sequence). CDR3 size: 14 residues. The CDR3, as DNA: TGTGCCAGCAGCTTAGAGGACAGCTCCTACGAGCAGTACTTC. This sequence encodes CASSLEDSSYEQYF.

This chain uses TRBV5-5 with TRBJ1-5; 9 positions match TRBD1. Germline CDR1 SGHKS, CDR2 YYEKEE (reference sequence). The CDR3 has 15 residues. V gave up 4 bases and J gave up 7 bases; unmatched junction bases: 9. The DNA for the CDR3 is TGTGCCAGCAGCCCCCCGGGGACAGGGCTACAGCCCCAGCATTTT. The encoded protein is CASSPPGTGLQPQHF.

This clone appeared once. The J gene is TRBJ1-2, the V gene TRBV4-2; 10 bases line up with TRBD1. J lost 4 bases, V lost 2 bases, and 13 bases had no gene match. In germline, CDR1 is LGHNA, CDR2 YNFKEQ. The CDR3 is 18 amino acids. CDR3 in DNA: TGTGCCAGCAGCCAAACCGGGACAGGGGTACAGGACGGCTATGGCTACACCTTC. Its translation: CASSQTGTGVQDGYGYTF.

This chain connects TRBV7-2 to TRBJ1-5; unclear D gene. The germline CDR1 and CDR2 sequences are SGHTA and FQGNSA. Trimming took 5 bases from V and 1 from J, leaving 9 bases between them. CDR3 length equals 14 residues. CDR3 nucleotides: TGTGCCAGCAGCCCTTGGAACAGCAATCAGCCCCAGCATTTT. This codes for CASSPWNSNQPQHF.

CDR3 loop: CASSQVERQGGFGETQYF. CDR3 nucleotides: TGTGCCAGCAGCCAAGTTGAACGGCAGGGAGGTTTTGGGGAGACCCAGTACTTC. This rearrangement joins TRBV14 to TRBJ2-5; TRBD2 is a possible D gene (6 bases). V dropped 1 base and J dropped 5 bases, with 23 bases sitting between them. CDR1 SGHDN and CDR2 FVKESK come from the germline V gene. The CDR3 contains 18 residues.

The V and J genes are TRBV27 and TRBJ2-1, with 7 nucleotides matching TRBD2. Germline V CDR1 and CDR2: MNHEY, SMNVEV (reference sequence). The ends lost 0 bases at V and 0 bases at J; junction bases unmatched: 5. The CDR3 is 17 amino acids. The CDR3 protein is CASSLSGRGSSYNEQFF. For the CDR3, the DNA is TGTGCCAGCAGTTTATCAGGGCGGGGGAGCTCCTACAATGAGCAGTTCTTC.

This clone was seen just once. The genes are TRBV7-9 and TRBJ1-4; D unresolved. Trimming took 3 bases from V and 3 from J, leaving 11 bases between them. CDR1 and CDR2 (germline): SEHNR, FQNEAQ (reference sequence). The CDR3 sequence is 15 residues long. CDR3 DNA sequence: TGTGCCAGCAGCTTGAGCGGGGATCCTAATGAAAAACTGTTTTTT. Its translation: CASSLSGDPNEKLFF.

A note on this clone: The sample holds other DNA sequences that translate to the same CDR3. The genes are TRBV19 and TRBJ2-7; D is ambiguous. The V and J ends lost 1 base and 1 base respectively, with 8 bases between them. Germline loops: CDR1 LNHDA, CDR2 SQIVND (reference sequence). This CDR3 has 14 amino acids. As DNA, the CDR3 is TGTGCCAGTAGTATAGGGGATAGTTCCTACGAGCAGTACTTC. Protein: CASSIGDSSYEQYF.

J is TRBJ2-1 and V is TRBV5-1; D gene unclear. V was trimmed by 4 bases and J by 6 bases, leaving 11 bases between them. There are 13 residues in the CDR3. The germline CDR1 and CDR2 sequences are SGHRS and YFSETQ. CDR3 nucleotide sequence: TGCGCCAGCAGCATCCCTAGTCCCAATGAGCAGTTCTTC. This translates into CASSIPSPNEQFF.

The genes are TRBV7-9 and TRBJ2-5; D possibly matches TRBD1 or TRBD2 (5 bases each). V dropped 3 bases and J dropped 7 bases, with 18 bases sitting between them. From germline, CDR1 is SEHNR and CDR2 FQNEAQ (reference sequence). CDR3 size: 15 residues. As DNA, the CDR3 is TGTGCCAGCAGCTTTACCGGGCAGGGAGTCGGGACCCAGTACTTC. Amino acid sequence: CASSFTGQGVGTQYF.

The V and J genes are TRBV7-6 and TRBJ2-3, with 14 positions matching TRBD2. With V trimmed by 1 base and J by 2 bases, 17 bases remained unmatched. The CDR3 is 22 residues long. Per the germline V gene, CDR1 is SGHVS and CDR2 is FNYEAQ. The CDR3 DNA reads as TGTGCCAGCAGCTTAGTTATTTTCGGTGCCGGACTAGCGGGGGGTTACACAGATACGCAGTATTTT. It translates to CASSLVIFGAGLAGGYTDTQYF.

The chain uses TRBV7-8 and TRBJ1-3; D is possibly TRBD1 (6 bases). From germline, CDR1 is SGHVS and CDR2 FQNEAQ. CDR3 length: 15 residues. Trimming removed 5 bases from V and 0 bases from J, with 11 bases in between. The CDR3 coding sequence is TGTGCCAGCAGCCCGACAGGCCTCTCTGGAAACACCATATATTTT. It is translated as CASSPTGLSGNTIYF.

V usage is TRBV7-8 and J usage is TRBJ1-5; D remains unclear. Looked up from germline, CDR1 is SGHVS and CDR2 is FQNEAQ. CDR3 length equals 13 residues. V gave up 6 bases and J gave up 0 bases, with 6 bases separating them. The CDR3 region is CASRLTSNQPQHF. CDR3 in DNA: TGTGCCAGCAGATTAACTAGCAATCAGCCCCAGCATTTT.

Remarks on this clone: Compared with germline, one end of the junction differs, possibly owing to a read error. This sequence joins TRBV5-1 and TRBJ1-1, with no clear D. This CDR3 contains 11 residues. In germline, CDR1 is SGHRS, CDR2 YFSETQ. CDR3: CASALNAEAFF. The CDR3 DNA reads TGCGCCAGCGCCCTGAACGCTGAAGCTTTCTTT.

In DNA form, the CDR3 reads TGTGCCAGCAGTCCCGGGACAGCAGGAAAAGGCTACACCTTC. This translates into CASSPGTAGKGYTF. The J gene is TRBJ1-2, the V gene TRBV6-4; 7 bases fit TRBD1. Germline V gene lookup returns CDR1 MRHNA and CDR2 SNTAGT. The trim removed 5 bases at V and 8 bases at J, leaving 11 bases unmatched. The CDR3 length is 14 residues.

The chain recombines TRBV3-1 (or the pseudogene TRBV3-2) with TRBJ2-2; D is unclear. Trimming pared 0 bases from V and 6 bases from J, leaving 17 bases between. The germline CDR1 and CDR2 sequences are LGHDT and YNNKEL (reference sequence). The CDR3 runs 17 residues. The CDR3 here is CASSQDIGPRIPGELFF. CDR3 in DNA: TGTGCCAGCAGCCAAGACATCGGACCACGAATCCCCGGGGAGCTGTTTTTT.

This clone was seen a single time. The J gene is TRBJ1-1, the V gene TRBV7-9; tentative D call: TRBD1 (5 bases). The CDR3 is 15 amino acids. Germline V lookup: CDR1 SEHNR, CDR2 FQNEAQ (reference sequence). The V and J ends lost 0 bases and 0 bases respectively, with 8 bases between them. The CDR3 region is CASSLARTLNTEAFF. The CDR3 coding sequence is TGTGCCAGCAGCTTAGCCCGGACATTGAACACTGAAGCTTTCTTT.

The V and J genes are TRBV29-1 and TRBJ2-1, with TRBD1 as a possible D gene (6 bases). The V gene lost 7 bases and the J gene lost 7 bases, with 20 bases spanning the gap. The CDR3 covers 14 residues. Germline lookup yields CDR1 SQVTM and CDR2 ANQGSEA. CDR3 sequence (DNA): TGCAGCGCCGGACAGACACGATATAAGAATGAGCAGTTCTTC. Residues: CSAGQTRYKNEQFF.

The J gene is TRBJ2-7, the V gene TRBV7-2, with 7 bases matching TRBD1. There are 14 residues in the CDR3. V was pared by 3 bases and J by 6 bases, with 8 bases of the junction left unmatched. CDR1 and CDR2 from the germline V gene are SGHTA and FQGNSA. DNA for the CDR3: TGTGCCAGCAGCTTTTCAGGGGGTTTGGGCGAGCAGTACTTC. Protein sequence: CASSFSGGLGEQYF.

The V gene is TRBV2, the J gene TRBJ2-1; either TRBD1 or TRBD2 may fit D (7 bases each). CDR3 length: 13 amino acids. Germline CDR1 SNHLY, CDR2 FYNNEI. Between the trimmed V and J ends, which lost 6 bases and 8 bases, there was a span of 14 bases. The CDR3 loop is CASRQQGRDEQFF. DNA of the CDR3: TGTGCCAGCAGACAACAGGGGAGGGATGAGCAGTTCTTC.

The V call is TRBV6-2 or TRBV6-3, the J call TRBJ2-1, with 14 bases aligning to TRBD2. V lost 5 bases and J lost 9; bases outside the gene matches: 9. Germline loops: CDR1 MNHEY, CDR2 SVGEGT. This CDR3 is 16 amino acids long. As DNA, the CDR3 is TGTGCCAGCAGTGCCAGACTAGCGGGGGGGCTGGGTGAGCAGTTCTTC. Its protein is CASSARLAGGLGEQFF.

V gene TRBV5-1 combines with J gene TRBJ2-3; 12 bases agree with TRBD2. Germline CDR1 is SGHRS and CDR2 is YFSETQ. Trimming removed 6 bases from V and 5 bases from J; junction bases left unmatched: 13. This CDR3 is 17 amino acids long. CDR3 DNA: TGCGCCAGCATGCGGTGGCCTAGCGGGGGGGCGGTAGATACGCAGTATTTT. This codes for CASMRWPSGGAVDTQYF. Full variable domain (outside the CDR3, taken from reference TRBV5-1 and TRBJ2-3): KAGVTQTPRYLIKTRGQQVTLSCSPISGHRSVSWYQQTPGQGLQFLFEYFSETQRNKGNFPGRFSGRQFSNSRSEMNVSTLELGDSALYLCASMRWPSGGAVDTQYFGPGTRLTVL.

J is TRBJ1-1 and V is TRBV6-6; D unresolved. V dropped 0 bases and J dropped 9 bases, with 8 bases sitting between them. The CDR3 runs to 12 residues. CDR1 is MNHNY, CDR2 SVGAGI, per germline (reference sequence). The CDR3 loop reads CASSYSSDQAFF. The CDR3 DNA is TGTGCCAGCAGTTACTCGAGTGACCAAGCTTTCTTT.

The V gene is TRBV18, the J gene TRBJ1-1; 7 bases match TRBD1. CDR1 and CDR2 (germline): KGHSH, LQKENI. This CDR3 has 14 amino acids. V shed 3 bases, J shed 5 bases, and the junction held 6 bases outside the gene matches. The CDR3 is CASSPVQGETEAFF. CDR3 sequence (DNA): TGTGCCAGCTCACCGGTTCAGGGGGAGACTGAAGCTTTCTTT.

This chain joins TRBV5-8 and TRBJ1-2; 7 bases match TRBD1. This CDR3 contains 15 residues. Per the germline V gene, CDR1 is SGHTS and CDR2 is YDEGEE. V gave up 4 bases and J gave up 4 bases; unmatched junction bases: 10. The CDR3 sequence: CASSKLNRGFYGYTF. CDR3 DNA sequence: TGTGCCAGCAGCAAACTCAACAGGGGTTTCTATGGCTACACCTTC.

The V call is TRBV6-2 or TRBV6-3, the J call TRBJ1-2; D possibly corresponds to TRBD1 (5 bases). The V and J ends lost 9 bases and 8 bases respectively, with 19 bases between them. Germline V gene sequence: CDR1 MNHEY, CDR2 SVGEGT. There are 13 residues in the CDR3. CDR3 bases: TGTGCCAGTAGCCGGGGGGTCTACGGCGGCTACACCTTC. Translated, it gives CASSRGVYGGYTF.

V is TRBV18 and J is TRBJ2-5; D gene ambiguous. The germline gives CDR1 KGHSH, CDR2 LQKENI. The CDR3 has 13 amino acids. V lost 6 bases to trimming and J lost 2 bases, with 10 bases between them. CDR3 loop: CASSSAMQETQYF. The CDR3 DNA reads TGTGCCAGCTCTTCGGCCATGCAAGAGACCCAGTACTTC.